This entry features one T cell receptor beta chain sequence. A few counts support this clonotype. There is no known antigen for this receptor. No per-base quality is available; no much larger clone lies one base away. CDR1 is given as DFQATT and CDR2 as SNEGSKA, both from the germline V gene (reference sequence). The trim is 2 bases for V and 3 bases for J, with a gap of 5 bases between the germline ends. The CDR3 measures 11 amino acids from cysteine to phenylalanine. Only the CDR3 region is kept as DNA, spanning 33 bases read in frame from base 1. Library preparation was by 5' RACE. TCRdb lists the instrument as Illumina MiSeq. TCRdb applied fastp at Q25 and MiXCR to the public reads, then kept only in-frame beta chains. One record per CDR3 amino acid sequence lists the most common genes and DNA. In all, the sample holds about 70,000 distinct CDR3 sequences, and approximately 15% of those were seen once. Approximately 5.4% of the sample comes from the top ten.

This entry comes from a study of HIV-infected patients and healthy controls (dated by TCRdb to 2013 to 2016). What was sequenced was CD4+ T cells from blood. The sequence was collected from a human donor in good health. Recombination linked TRBV20-1 to TRBJ2-7; tentative D gene TRBD1, with 5 bases matching. CDR3 loop: CSARQGYEQYF. Here is the DNA: TGCAGTGCTAGACAGGGCTACGAGCAGTACTTC.